This record looks at one T cell receptor beta chain sequence and its context. The data originate from a study of blood T cell repertoires in COVID-19. Study summary: Acute-phase and convalescent COVID-19 samples originated in the United States, Italy and Spain.

The CDR3 has 14 amino acids. Germline values: CDR1 LNHDA, CDR2 SQIVND (reference sequence). J was trimmed by 8 bases and V by 3 bases; bases with no gene match: 5. Here immunoSEQ multiplex PCR was the method, and the copy in TCRdb shows in-frame clones only, minus some. Here the sample spans around 40,000 clones, roughly nine tenths being singletons. The clonotype was recovered from a man aged 25-40 years with active or convalescent COVID-19. The chain couples TRBV19 to TRBJ2-2; 8 nucleotides agree with TRBD1. Sequenced input: peripheral blood. This CDR3 reads CASSIGTGGGELFF. In nucleotides, the CDR3 is TGTGCCAGTAGTATCGGGACAGGTGGGGGGGAGCTGTTTTTT. The whole variable domain, filled in from reference TRBV19 and TRBJ2-2, reads DGGITQSPKYLFRKEGQNVTLSCEQNLNHDAMYWYRQDPGQGLRLIYYSQIVNDFQKGDIAEGYSVSREKKESFPLTVTSAQKNPTAFYLCASSIGTGGGELFFGEGSRLTVL.